The 10 T cell receptor beta chains presented below share a single source sample, sequenced in a study of T-cell memory formation after mild COVID-19. Each CDR3 protein is one row after TCRdb ran MiXCR on the 5' RACE reads. This sample has a few hundred thousand distinct CDR3 sequences, with 14% found just once. Sequenced: PBMCs or a T cell subset sorted from them (not recorded which). All receptors derive from a man aged 18 to 29 who had mild COVID-19 (a few samples of this study predate the infection). Cell type and time point are not known.

The V call is TRBV11-2, the J call TRBJ2-1; no clear D. Per the germline V gene, CDR1 is SGHAT and CDR2 is FQNNGV. V lost 3 bases to trimming and J lost 2 bases, with 5 bases between them. The CDR3 covers 13 residues. CDR3 protein: CASSFGPYNEQFF. DNA for the CDR3: TGTGCCAGCAGCTTCGGGCCCTACAATGAGCAGTTCTTC.

This clonotype has more than one count but fewer than ten. The V and J genes are TRBV7-8 and TRBJ2-2, with TRBD2 matching 9 bases. The junction had 9 bases not matched to a gene; V was cut back by 5 bases and J by 2 bases. Germline assignment: CDR1 SGHVS and CDR2 FQNEAQ. This CDR3 spans 17 amino acids. The CDR3 DNA reads TGTGCCAGCAGCCAGCCCAGAGCGGGGGGTAACACCGGGGAGCTGTTTTTT. Its translation: CASSQPRAGGNTGELFF.

J is TRBJ1-2 and V is TRBV7-2; D is uncertain. The CDR3 runs 13 residues. V was trimmed by 5 bases and J by 4 bases, leaving 11 bases between them. The germline CDR1 and CDR2 sequences are SGHTA and FQGNSA. CDR3 coding DNA: TGTGCCAGCAGCCCACGGGCCTTCTATGGCTACACCTTC. Amino acids: CASSPRAFYGYTF. The variable domain in full, with the rest retrieved from reference TRBV7-2 and TRBJ1-2, is GAGVSQSPSNKVTEKGKDVELRCDPISGHTALYWYRQSLGQGLEFLIYFQGNSAPDKSGLPSDRFSAERTGGSVSTLTIQRTQQEDSAVYLCASSPRAFYGYTFGSGTRLTVV.

This clonotype was counted a few times. This sequence joins TRBV11-1 and TRBJ2-2, with 12 nucleotides matching TRBD2. J was trimmed by 3 bases and V by 5 bases; bases with no gene match: 4. Germline V gene data show CDR1 as SGHAT and CDR2 as FQDESV (reference sequence). The CDR3 is 16 residues long. CDR3 loop: CASSPWTSGDTGELFF. CDR3 nucleotides: TGTGCCAGCAGCCCGTGGACTAGCGGGGACACCGGGGAGCTGTTTTTT.

The V gene is TRBV6-2 or TRBV6-3, the J gene TRBJ2-2; D not resolved. The ends were cut back, 0 bases at V and 1 base at J, with 18 bases in the middle. Germline lookup yields CDR1 MNHEY and CDR2 SVGEGT. The CDR3 covers 19 residues. Here the CDR3 reads CASSYSPELRVWNTGELFF. The CDR3, as DNA: TGTGCCAGCAGTTACTCACCAGAGCTAAGGGTTTGGAACACCGGGGAGCTGTTTTTT.

The chain links TRBV12-3 or TRBV12-4 to TRBJ2-1, with TRBD1 matching 8 bases. V trimming: 7 bases; J trimming: 2 bases; junction bases outside the gene matches: 7. The CDR3 totals 15 residues. The CDR3 loop is CASTYGQGTYNEQFF. The CDR3, as DNA: TGTGCCAGCACATATGGACAGGGTACCTACAATGAGCAGTTCTTC.

This clonotype was observed many times. This chain connects TRBV5-1 to TRBJ2-7; a possible D gene is TRBD2 (6 bases). Trimming took off 1 base at V and 2 bases at J, with 16 bases between the two ends. This CDR3 contains 16 residues. CDR1 is SGHRS and CDR2 is YFSETQ in the germline V gene. The DNA of the CDR3 is TGCGCCAGCAGCTTGCTTTGGGGCGGGAATGCCTACGAGCAGTACTTC. Protein: CASSLLWGGNAYEQYF.

The rearrangement links TRBV9 to TRBJ1-3, with D uncertain. The CDR3 has 16 residues. CDR1 SGDLS and CDR2 YYNGEE come from the germline V gene. V was cut by 0 bases and J by 0 bases, with 10 bases left in between. The DNA for the CDR3 is TGTGCCAGCAGCGTAGAAGCCCCGTCCTCTGGAAACACCATATATTTT. Protein sequence: CASSVEAPSSGNTIYF.

V is TRBV27 and J is TRBJ2-7; TRBD2 matches at 8 bases. The CDR3 consists of 13 residues. Germline assignment: CDR1 MNHEY and CDR2 SMNVEV (reference sequence). V lost 6 bases and J lost 4; bases outside the gene matches: 5. CDR3 DNA sequence: TGTGCCAGCAGATTTGCTAGCGGGTACGAGCAGTACTTC. Translation: CASRFASGYEQYF.

This clonotype was seen more than once but under ten times. CDR3 residues: CASSLSGGLGSPLHF. CDR3 bases: TGTGCCAGCAGCTTATCGGGGGGACTCGGTTCACCCCTCCACTTT. V gene TRBV7-3 combines with J gene TRBJ1-6; possibly TRBD1 for D (5 bases). The V end was cut by 2 bases, the J end by 9 bases, with 14 bases between. Germline V gives CDR1 SGHTA, CDR2 FQGTGA. This CDR3 is built from 15 residues.